Described below is a single T cell receptor (beta chain) sequence and its context. Unmatched junction bases numbered 11, after V lost 6 bases and J lost 3 bases. The germline gives CDR1 SNHLY, CDR2 FYNNEI. The CDR3 loop spans 16 amino acids. The study ran its PCR with 60 Vbeta and 13 Jbeta primers. Method: immunoSEQ multiplex PCR; TCRdb's copy keeps in-frame clones and lacks some. The table records roughly 120,000 clones, about 81% of them present only once. These data originate in a study of cytomegalovirus exposure and HLA in healthy donors. This chain connects TRBV2 to TRBJ1-2; 9 nucleotides match TRBD1. This TCR was sampled from a woman aged 25 to 39 in good health and CMV-seronegative. Material for sequencing was PBMCs. CDR3 DNA: TGTGCCAGCAGGGCGGACAGGGGATTCTCCCACTATGGCTACACCTTC. Protein sequence: CASRADRGFSHYGYTF.